This T cell receptor beta chain was recovered during a study of shared clonotypes between healthy human individuals. Study-wide points: Of the naive CD4 clonotypes, roughly 5% were shared across several donors. Memory subsets generally showed smaller estimated richness than naive subsets did.

Naive CD8 cells lacked CD45RO and underwent positive selection for CCR7, leaving out terminally differentiated effector memory CD45RA+ cells. V lost 0 bases, J lost 6 bases, and 2 bases stayed unmatched. The CDR3 spans 15 residues. Looked up from germline, CDR1 is PRHDT and CDR2 is FYEKMQ (reference sequence). On this clone: The antigen is undetermined. Distinct nucleotide sequences in the sample also encode this CDR3.

Sequenced by immunoSEQ multiplex PCR; TCRdb stores in-frame clones only, minus some. The sample consists of some 600,000 clones, roughly 96% of them appearing once. The chain combines TRBV13 with TRBJ1-5, with 10 bases lining up with TRBD1. The TCR originated in a woman younger than 45 in good health. Sequencing was carried out using naive CD8+ T cells sorted from blood. The DNA for the CDR3 is TGTGCCAGCAGCTTAGGGACAGGGGGCGGTCAGCCCCAGCATTTT. This sequence encodes CASSLGTGGGQPQHF.